This record looks at one T cell receptor beta chain sequence and its context. What this receptor recognizes is not known. Within one base of it there is no much larger clone, and no base qualities were kept. These data come from a study of CD8 T cells in ankylosing spondylitis (TCRdb year 2017). About the full investigation: T cell receptor beta repertoires were profiled in healthy donors and ankylosing spondylitis patients so that disease-linked TCR variants could be found. The whole study cohort included about a hundred healthy donors and about two dozen ankylosing spondylitis patients. Peripheral blood was sampled, and synovial fluid was additionally collected from ankylosing spondylitis patients.

Results the study describes overall, beyond this receptor: The disease-linked clones were reported to be significantly enriched in matched synovial fluid samples from ankylosing spondylitis patients. Some motif variants had previously been reported in the synovial fluid and blood of reactive arthritis patients, which suggests shared mechanisms of disease initiation. Blood from ankylosing spondylitis patients appeared to be characterized by a TCR beta motif made up of several highly homologous amino acid variants. In peripheral blood, the disease-linked clones were found at relatively low frequencies and had a CD8+ phenotype.

Including the terminal cysteine and phenylalanine, the CDR3 comprises 14 residues. The kept DNA is CDR3 alone, 42 bases in frame from the first base. V drops 5 bases and J drops 6 bases, leaving 19 bases in between. The CDR1 and CDR2 encoded by the germline V gene (reference sequence) are DFQATT and SNEGSKA. TCRdb lists the instrument as Illumina HiSeq 2500. Quantitative 5'-RACE with molecular barcodes was used to prepare TCR beta libraries. Regarding the original processing steps: A new computational method, built on a probabilistic model of VDJ rearrangement, was used to identify disease-linked TCR variants. TCRdb passed the public sequencing reads through fastp at Q25 and MiXCR, retaining productive beta sequences. When rows share a CDR3 protein, they turn into one entry using the most common DNA and genes. Clone size and V and J calls follow TCRdb, not the original study. The sample includes 450,000 or so distinct CDR3 sequences, with roughly a quarter observed a single time. 0.85% to 1% of the sample is in the top ten clones.

The specimen sequenced was blood, either unsorted or a sorted T cell fraction (not recorded which). The receptor comes from a male donor with ankylosing spondylitis. The sequence is built from TRBV20-1 and TRBJ1-1; matching of 6 bases hints at TRBD1 as the D gene. The bases are TGCAGTGCTTTCAGGACAGCCAGAATCGCTGAAGCTTTCTTT. Its protein reads: CSAFRTARIAEAFF.